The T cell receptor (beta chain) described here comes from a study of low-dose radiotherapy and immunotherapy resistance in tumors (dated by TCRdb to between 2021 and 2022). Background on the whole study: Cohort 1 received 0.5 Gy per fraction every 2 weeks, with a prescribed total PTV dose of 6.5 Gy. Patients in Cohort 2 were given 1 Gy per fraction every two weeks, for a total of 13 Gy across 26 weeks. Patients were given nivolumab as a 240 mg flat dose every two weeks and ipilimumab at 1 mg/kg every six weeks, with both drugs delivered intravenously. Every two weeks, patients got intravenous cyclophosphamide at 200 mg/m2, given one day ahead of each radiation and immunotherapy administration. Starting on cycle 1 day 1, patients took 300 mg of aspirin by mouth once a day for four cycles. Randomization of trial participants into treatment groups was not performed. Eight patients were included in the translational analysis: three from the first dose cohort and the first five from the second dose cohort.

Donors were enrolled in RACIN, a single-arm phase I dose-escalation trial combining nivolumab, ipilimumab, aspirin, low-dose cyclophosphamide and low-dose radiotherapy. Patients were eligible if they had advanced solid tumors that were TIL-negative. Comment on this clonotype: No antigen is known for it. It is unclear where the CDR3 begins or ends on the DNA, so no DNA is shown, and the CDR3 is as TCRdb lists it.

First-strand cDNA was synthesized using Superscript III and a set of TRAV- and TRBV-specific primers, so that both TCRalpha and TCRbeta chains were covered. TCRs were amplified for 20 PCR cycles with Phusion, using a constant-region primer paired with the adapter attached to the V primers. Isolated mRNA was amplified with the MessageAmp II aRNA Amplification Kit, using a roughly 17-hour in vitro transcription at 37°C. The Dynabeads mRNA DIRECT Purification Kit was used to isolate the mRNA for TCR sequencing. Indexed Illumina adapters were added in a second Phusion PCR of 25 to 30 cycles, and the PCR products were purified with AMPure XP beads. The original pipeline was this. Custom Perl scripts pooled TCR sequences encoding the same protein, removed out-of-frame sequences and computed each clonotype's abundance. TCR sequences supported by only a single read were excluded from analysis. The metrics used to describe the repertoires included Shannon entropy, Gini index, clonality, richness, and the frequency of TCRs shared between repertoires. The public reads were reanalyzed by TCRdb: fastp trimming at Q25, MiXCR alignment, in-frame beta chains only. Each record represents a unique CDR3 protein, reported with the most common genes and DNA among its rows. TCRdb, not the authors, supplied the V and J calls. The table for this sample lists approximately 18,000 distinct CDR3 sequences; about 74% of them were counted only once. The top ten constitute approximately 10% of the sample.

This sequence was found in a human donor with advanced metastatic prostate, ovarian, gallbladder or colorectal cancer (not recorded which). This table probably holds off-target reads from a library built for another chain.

CDR3 loop: CATSRDLDRGTGELFFF. This chain is built from TRBV15 and TRBJ2-2; TRBD1 is the table's D call, not checked against the DNA. The germline V gene (reference sequence) specifies LNHNV as CDR1 and YYDKDF as CDR2. The CDR3 goes from the cysteine to the phenylalanine over 17 residues.